A selection of T cell receptor beta chains follows, all from one sample in a study of blood T cell repertoires in COVID-19. TCRdb keeps only in-frame clones here, not all; method: immunoSEQ multiplex PCR. Altogether fewer than 150,000 clones are present, 85% to 90% being singletons, with the ten largest covering just over 5.5%. Specimen: peripheral blood. The receptors come from a woman in her sixties with COVID-19, enrolled during active disease. CDR3s include the opening cysteine and the closing phenylalanine or tryptophan. The D gene is left open where the match is weak. A row's size may be missing; if present it is once, few, many or a size class.

v_gene	len	abundance	d_gene	j_gene	CDR3nt	CDR3aa
TRBV14	15	once	TRBD2	TRBJ2-1	TGTGCCAGCAGCTATCGAGCGGGGGGGCCCAATGAGCAGTTCTTC	CASSYRAGGPNEQFF
TRBV28	16	-	TRBD1	TRBJ1-3	TGTGCCAGCAGTTTGGTCCCCGGGACAGGGGCAGACACCATATATTTT	CASSLVPGTGADTIYF
TRBV5-1	14	-	-	TRBJ1-1	TGCGCCAGCAGCTTGGGAAACCTAAACACTGAAGCTTTCTTT	CASSLGNLNTEAFF
TRBV6-6	13	-	-	TRBJ1-2	TGTGCCAGCAGCGGGGCTACAGGGTATGGCTACACCTTC	CASSGATGYGYTF
TRBV6-5	16	-	-	TRBJ1-5	TGTGCCAGCAGTTACCGAGAACCGGGGGAAAATCAGCCCCAGCATTTT	CASSYREPGENQPQHF
TRBV19	12	-	TRBD1	TRBJ1-2	TGTGCCAGTAGGACAGGGGGATATGGCTACACCTTC	CASRTGGYGYTF
TRBV2	14	once	-	TRBJ1-3	TGTGCCCCGGGAGGTACCAACTCTGGAAACACCATATATTTT	CAPGGTNSGNTIYF
TRBV3-1/TRBV3-2	13	once	-	TRBJ1-5	TGTGCCAGCAGCCAATATAACAATCAGCCCCAGCATTTT	CASSQYNNQPQHF
TRBV5-1	15	-	-	TRBJ1-1	TGCGCCAGCAGCTTATCCTTGGACAAGAACACTGAAGCTTTCTTT	CASSLSLDKNTEAFF
TRBV10-1	14	once	TRBD1	TRBJ2-3	TGCGCCAGCAGTGCTGGGGACAGGGGTCTTGCGCAGTATTTT	CASSAGDRGLAQYF
TRBV6-2/TRBV6-3	14	-	-	TRBJ2-7	TGTGCCAGCAGTCAGCTGGGCCTTCCCTACGAGCAGTACTTC	CASSQLGLPYEQYF
TRBV2	13	-	-	TRBJ1-1	TGTGCCAGCAGGGGAGGGGAGAACACTGAAGCTTTCTTT	CASRGGENTEAFF
TRBV4-1	17	-	-	TRBJ1-6	TGCGCCAGCAGCCAAGCTCCTCGGGCAGGGAGGAAGGCACCCCTCCACTTT	CASSQAPRAGRKAPLHF
TRBV7-3	15	-	-	TRBJ1-5	TGTGCCAGCAGCTCCTCTCAGGGATTTTATCAGCCCCAGCATTTT	CASSSSQGFYQPQHF
TRBV12-5	15	-	-	TRBJ2-2	TGTGCTAGTGGTTATCAGGCCTCGAACACCGGGGAGCTGTTTTTT	CASGYQASNTGELFF
TRBV19	15	-	-	TRBJ1-1	TGTGCCAGCGGACAGTCTAGGGGCATAGACACTGAAGCTTTCTTT	CASGQSRGIDTEAFF
TRBV2	15	-	TRBD1	TRBJ1-4	TGTGCCAGCAGGACCGACAGGGTGGCTAATGAAAAACTGTTTTTT	CASRTDRVANEKLFF
TRBV5-1	15	once	TRBD1	TRBJ1-2	TGCGCCAGCAGCTTGCGGGTGACAGGGCTCGATGGCTACACCTTC	CASSLRVTGLDGYTF
TRBV6-5	14	-	TRBD1	TRBJ1-1	TGTGCCAGCAGTCAGGGGACAGGGGCCACTGAAGCTTTCTTT	CASSQGTGATEAFF
TRBV19	16	few	-	TRBJ1-5	TGTGCCAGTAGTATAAGGGCAGGGGTGCGCAATCAGCCCCAGCATTTT	CASSIRAGVRNQPQHF
TRBV4-1	16	-	-	TRBJ1-2	TGCGCCAGCAGCCAAGTCAATTCGGGGGGACTGGGTGGCTACACCTTC	CASSQVNSGGLGGYTF
TRBV19	15	-	-	TRBJ2-5	TGTGCCAGTAGTCCGACGGGGGTCAGGGAGGAGACCCAGTACTTC	CASSPTGVREETQYF
TRBV9	14	-	-	TRBJ1-1	TGTGCCAGCAGCACCAGGGAGGGGGGCACTGAAGCTTTCTTT	CASSTREGGTEAFF
TRBV14	11	-	TRBD1	TRBJ1-1	TGTGCCAGCAGCCGTACAGGGGGAAGGTTCTTT	CASSRTGGRFF
TRBV18	16	-	TRBD1	TRBJ1-2	TGTGCCAGCTCACCTAGCGTGGGACAGGGAAACTATGGCTACACCTTC	CASSPSVGQGNYGYTF
TRBV5-1	11	-	-	TRBJ2-2	TGCGCCAGCAGCCTTAGCGGGGAGCTGTTTTTT	CASSLSGELFF